This TCR beta chain was sequenced during a study of Ad26.COV2.S vaccination and SARS-CoV-2 variants. Study in general: Recipients of Ad26.COV2.S got it intramuscularly, once or twice 56 days apart. Points from the study as a whole: An underestimation of total T cell responses may have resulted from the TCR breadth and depth analyses.

Produced via immunoSEQ multiplex PCR; TCRdb's table is partial and in-frame only. Of about 680,000 clones listed, approximately 88% are singletons. V shed 4 bases and J shed 2 bases, with 5 bases lying between them. This CDR3 spans 12 amino acids. Germline CDR1 and CDR2: SEHNR and FQNEAQ (reference sequence). Treatment meaning: 15 to 20 received Ad26.COV2.S at low or high dose, single or two shots; about 5 received placebo; per-sample allocation not given. Collection of samples fell on day 63 after the first vaccine or placebo injection. The sample came from a Boston adult aged 18-55 years. The shot given was an Ad26 vector that makes Wuhan-strain SARS-CoV-2 spike. Comments on this clone: The antigen remains unidentified.

The genes are TRBV7-9 and TRBJ1-1; D is undetermined. The TCR sequence derives from a person aged 18 to 59 who received the Ad26.COV2.S COVID-19 vaccine or a placebo. The sample in question was peripheral blood, obtained in a trial of Ad26.COV2.S vaccine versus placebo. CDR3 amino acids: CASSSRNTEAFF. In DNA, the CDR3 is TGTGCCAGCAGCTCCCGTAACACTGAAGCTTTCTTT.